The sequence of this T cell receptor beta chain was determined in a study of OX40 agonist ivuxolimab in advanced cancers. Study-level background: Patients were given ivuxolimab, an antibody that agonizes OX40 (CD134).

Notes on the study in general: Partly responding patients at 0.1-3.0 mg/kg showed some of the smallest clonal expansion.

Profiling relied on immunoSEQ multiplex PCR, and the TCRdb table lists in-frame clones only, not all of them. The repertoire has some 70,000 clones, just over 85% of them found once; the top ten carry nearly 8.5%. About this clone itself: What it binds is not known.

This CDR3 has 15 residues. The V segment lost 4 bases and the J segment 5 bases; nucleotides outside the gene matches: 9. CDR1 and CDR2 from the germline V gene are SGHRS and YFSETQ. This clonotype was sampled from an adult with an advanced solid tumor such as melanoma, head and neck, liver or kidney cancer. J is TRBJ1-1 and V is TRBV5-1; the match to TRBD1 covers 9 bases. Sequencing used CD4+ or CD8+ T cells sorted from blood, obtained in a trial of the OX40 agonist ivuxolimab. This CDR3 reads CASSPRQGEGTEAFF. CDR3 in DNA: TGCGCCAGCAGCCCTCGACAGGGGGAGGGTACTGAAGCTTTCTTT.